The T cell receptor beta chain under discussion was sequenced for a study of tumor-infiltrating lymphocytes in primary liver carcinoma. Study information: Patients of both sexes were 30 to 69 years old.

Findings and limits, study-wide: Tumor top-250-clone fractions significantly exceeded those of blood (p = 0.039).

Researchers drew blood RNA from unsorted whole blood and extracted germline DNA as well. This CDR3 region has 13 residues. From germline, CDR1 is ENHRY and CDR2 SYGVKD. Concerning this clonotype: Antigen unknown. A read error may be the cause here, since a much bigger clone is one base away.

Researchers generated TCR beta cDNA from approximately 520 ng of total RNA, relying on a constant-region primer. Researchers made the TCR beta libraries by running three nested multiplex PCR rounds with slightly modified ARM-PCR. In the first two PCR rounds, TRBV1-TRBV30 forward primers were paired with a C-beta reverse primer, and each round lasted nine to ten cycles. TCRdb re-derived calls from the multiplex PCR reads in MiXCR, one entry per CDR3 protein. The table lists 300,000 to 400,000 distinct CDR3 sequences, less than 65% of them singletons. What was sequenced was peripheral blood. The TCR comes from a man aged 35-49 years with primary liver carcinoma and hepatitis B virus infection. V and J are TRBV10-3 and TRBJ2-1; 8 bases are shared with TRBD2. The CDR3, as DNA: TGTGCCATCAGGGGACTAGAGGTTGGTGAGCAGTCCTTC. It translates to CAIRGLEVGEQSF.